The 22 T cell receptor beta chains in this list originate from one sample, sequenced in a study of T cells after yellow fever vaccination. A single record per CDR3 protein comes from TCRdb applying MiXCR to the 5' RACE reads. The table shows about 630,000 distinct CDR3 sequences, with about 12% occurring only once. This sample comprised PBMCs, obtained on the day of the yellow fever booster vaccination. The receptor source for this set is a man aged 25-40 years who received the YFV17D yellow fever vaccine.

This clonotype was counted a few times. The chain joins TRBV10-3 to TRBJ2-1, with a tentative D call TRBD2 (5 bases). The ends were cut back, 4 bases at V and 12 bases at J, with 22 bases in the middle. This CDR3 contains 15 residues. CDR1 is ENHRY, CDR2 SYGVKD, per germline. CDR3 protein: CAISALLARGQVQFF. The CDR3 coding sequence is TGTGCCATCAGTGCCCTTCTGGCTAGAGGGCAGGTGCAGTTCTTC.

This clonotype has more than one count but fewer than ten. The chain uses TRBV20-1 and TRBJ1-1; D is possibly TRBD1 (6 bases). This CDR3 contains 12 residues. Trimming took off 6 bases at V and 0 bases at J, with 8 bases between the two ends. Germline V gives CDR1 DFQATT, CDR2 SNEGSKA (reference sequence). CDR3 DNA: TGCAGTGCCGGACAGATGAACACTGAAGCTTTCTTT. Translated: CSAGQMNTEAFF.

The chain couples TRBV25-1 to TRBJ1-2; 8 bases match TRBD1. The CDR3 runs to 16 residues. Unmatched junction bases numbered 16, after V lost 6 bases and J lost 7 bases. Germline-derived CDR1 and CDR2 are MGHDK and SYGVNS. CDR3 amino acids: CASRGGWTGRAFGYTF. The CDR3 DNA reads as TGTGCCAGCAGAGGGGGGTGGACAGGGCGAGCGTTTGGCTACACCTTC.

This clonotype appeared a few times. CDR3 loop: CASSPEADTDTQYF. CDR3 coding DNA: TGTGCCAGCAGCCCAGAGGCCGACACAGATACGCAGTATTTT. The chain combines TRBV7-2 with TRBJ2-3; D gene ambiguous. Germline V lookup: CDR1 SGHTA, CDR2 FQGNSA. This CDR3 is 14 amino acids long. The V end was cut by 5 bases, the J end by 2 bases, with 11 bases between. The full variable domain, with the rest looked up from reference TRBV7-2 and TRBJ2-3, is GAGVSQSPSNKVTEKGKDVELRCDPISGHTALYWYRQSLGQGLEFLIYFQGNSAPDKSGLPSDRFSAERTGGSVSTLTIQRTQQEDSAVYLCASSPEADTDTQYFGPGTRLTVL.

This clonotype was picked up a small number of times. V gene TRBV7-9 combines with J gene TRBJ1-2; 7 bases map to TRBD1. The germline gives CDR1 SEHNR, CDR2 FQNEAQ (reference sequence). CDR3 size: 13 residues. V lost 5 bases to trimming and J lost 8 bases; unmatched junction nucleotides: 8. CDR3 DNA: TGTGCCAGCAGCCTTGACAGGGAAGGCGGCTACACCTTC. It translates to CASSLDREGGYTF.

The CDR3 DNA sequence: TGTGCCAGCAGTCCGAGGATCGAGGGCCAAGAGACCCAGTACTTC. As protein: CASSPRIEGQETQYF. The V call is TRBV7-9, the J call TRBJ2-5; the D gene is possibly TRBD2 (5 bases). CDR1 and CDR2 from the germline V gene are SEHNR and FQNEAQ (reference sequence). The length of the CDR3 is 15 residues. The V end was cut by 6 bases, the J end by 1 base, with 15 bases between.

The chain carries TRBV27 and TRBJ2-7; D remains unclear. CDR1 and CDR2 from the germline V gene are MNHEY and SMNVEV (reference sequence). V lost 2 bases and J 2 bases, leaving 7 bases between the germline ends. The CDR3 covers 13 residues. CDR3: CASSLRITYEQYF. The CDR3 DNA sequence: TGTGCCAGCAGTTTACGTATTACCTACGAGCAGTACTTC.

The chain recombines TRBV7-9 with TRBJ2-2; 7 bases map to TRBD2. The V and J ends lost 8 bases and 6 bases, in that order; junction bases with no gene match: 9. This CDR3 has 14 amino acids. Germline-derived CDR1 and CDR2 are SEHNR and FQNEAQ (reference sequence). CDR3 coding DNA: TGTGCCAGCCAAGGACTAGTCTTCGCCGGGGAGCTGTTTTTT. Protein: CASQGLVFAGELFF.

This clonotype was seen repeatedly, ten times or more. V and J are TRBV5-1 and TRBJ1-2, with D possibly being TRBD1 (6 bases). There are 14 residues in the CDR3. The germline gives CDR1 SGHRS, CDR2 YFSETQ. The V end was cut by 9 bases, the J end by 7 bases, with 22 bases between. Here the CDR3 reads CATKMGAGPFGYTF. CDR3 DNA sequence: TGCGCCACCAAAATGGGGGCAGGGCCCTTTGGCTACACCTTC.

This chain connects TRBV20-1 to TRBJ2-6; TRBD1 or TRBD2 may be the D gene (5 bases each). The CDR3 consists of 19 residues. Germline V gives CDR1 DFQATT, CDR2 SNEGSKA (reference sequence). V was pared by 0 bases and J by 0 bases, with 18 bases between. The chain's CDR3 is CSARDPPGDVGSGANVLTF. The CDR3 DNA reads as TGCAGTGCTAGAGATCCCCCCGGGGACGTTGGCTCTGGGGCCAACGTCCTGACTTTC.

This clonotype came up a few times. The genes are TRBV7-9 and TRBJ2-1, with 9 bases aligning to TRBD2. V shed 6 bases and J 0 bases; nucleotides not matched to a gene: 3. The CDR3 consists of 15 residues. CDR1 and CDR2 from the germline V gene are SEHNR and FQNEAQ (reference sequence). CDR3 region: CASRPSGTSYNEQFF. DNA of the CDR3: TGTGCCAGCAGACCTAGCGGGACCTCCTACAATGAGCAGTTCTTC. The whole variable domain, filled in from reference TRBV7-9 and TRBJ2-1, reads DTGVSQNPRHKITKRGQNVTFRCDPISEHNRLYWYRQTLGQGPEFLTYFQNEAQLEKSRLLSDRFSAERPKGSFSTLEIQRTEQGDSAMYLCASRPSGTSYNEQFFGPGTRLTVL.

The chain uses TRBV7-2 and TRBJ2-1; 10 positions agree with TRBD2. V shed 8 bases and J 7 bases; nucleotides not matched to a gene: 5. The CDR3 has 13 amino acids. Per germline, CDR1 SGHTA and CDR2 FQGNSA. This chain's CDR3 is CASQREGLNEQFF. The CDR3 nucleotides read TGTGCCAGCCAGCGGGAGGGCCTTAATGAGCAGTTCTTC. The full variable domain, in which reference TRBV7-2 and TRBJ2-1 provide the parts outside the CDR3, is GAGVSQSPSNKVTEKGKDVELRCDPISGHTALYWYRQSLGQGLEFLIYFQGNSAPDKSGLPSDRFSAERTGGSVSTLTIQRTQQEDSAVYLCASQREGLNEQFFGPGTRLTVL.

This clonotype was detected a few times. V and J are TRBV5-1 and TRBJ2-7; TRBD2 matches at 13 bases. Losses at the gene ends were 0 bases for V and 7 bases for J; bases not matched to a gene: 1. Germline assignment: CDR1 SGHRS and CDR2 YFSETQ. The CDR3 runs to 14 residues. CDR3 sequence: CASSLEGLAGEQYF. The CDR3 region has the DNA TGCGCCAGCAGCTTGGAGGGACTAGCGGGAGAGCAGTACTTC.

The chain has TRBV4-2 and TRBJ2-3, with D possibly TRBD2 on 5 matching bases. The CDR3 is made up of 15 amino acids. Germline V gene data show CDR1 as LGHNA and CDR2 as YNFKEQ. Trimming cost V 0 bases and J 6 bases, with 13 bases left between them. The DNA for the CDR3 is TGTGCCAGCAGCCAAGATAGGCGGGCGAGCGATACGCAGTATTTT. Residues: CASSQDRRASDTQYF.

The gene calls are TRBV6-2 or TRBV6-3 and TRBJ2-7; D gene unclear. Germline V lookup: CDR1 MNHEY, CDR2 SVGEGT. Trimming pared 2 bases from V and 6 bases from J, leaving 8 bases between. This CDR3 contains 12 residues. CDR3 DNA: TGTGCCAGCAGTTACGTGGAGTCCGAGCAGTACTTC. Translating gives CASSYVESEQYF.

The rearrangement joins TRBV7-2 to TRBJ1-1; D is undetermined. With 4 bases removed from V and 6 bases from J, the gap between germline ends came to 9 bases. This CDR3 has 12 residues. Germline CDR1 SGHTA, CDR2 FQGNSA. CDR3 coding DNA: TGTGCCAGCAGCTCTGGATGGGCTGAAGCTTTCTTT. It specifies CASSSGWAEAFF.

This clonotype was picked up a small number of times. This rearrangement joins TRBV20-1 to TRBJ2-3; 9 bases agree with TRBD2. Germline V gene lookup returns CDR1 DFQATT and CDR2 SNEGSKA (reference sequence). Losses at the gene ends were 4 bases for V and 6 bases for J; bases not matched to a gene: 11. The length of the CDR3 is 15 residues. The CDR3 DNA is TGCAGTGCTAAGAATTGGCGGGAGGGCCTGGATACGCAGTATTTT. Amino acids: CSAKNWREGLDTQYF.

This clonotype came up many times. This sequence joins TRBV6-5 and TRBJ2-4; 9 positions match TRBD2. Trimming at V came to 4 bases and at J to 8 bases, leaving 12 bases not matched to a gene. The germline CDR1 and CDR2 sequences are MNHEY and SVGAGI. There are 16 residues in the CDR3. CDR3 in DNA: TGTGCCAGCAGTTCCCGGTTAGCGGGAGATCGGGACATTCAGTACTTC. This encodes CASSSRLAGDRDIQYF.

The rearrangement joins TRBV7-2 to TRBJ2-7; 11 bases are a match to TRBD2. CDR1 and CDR2 from the germline V gene are SGHTA and FQGNSA. Trimming removed 5 bases from V and 7 bases from J; junction bases left unmatched: 10. There are 15 residues in the CDR3. The CDR3 DNA is TGTGCCAGCAGCCTAACACCGGGACTAGCGGTAGAGCAGTACTTC. It codes for CASSLTPGLAVEQYF.

This clonotype showed up just a few times. V and J are TRBV12-3 or TRBV12-4 and TRBJ2-1; the D is unclear. The CDR3 sequence is 15 residues long. The germline V and J ends were trimmed by 6 bases and 2 bases, with 14 bases remaining between them. CDR3 amino acids: CASRLTELTYNEQFF. The CDR3 DNA follows: TGTGCCAGCAGGTTAACAGAGCTGACCTACAATGAGCAGTTCTTC.

The V call is TRBV14, the J call TRBJ2-5; D is unresolved. Per germline, CDR1 SGHDN and CDR2 FVKESK. V gave up 4 bases and J gave up 3 bases, with 9 bases separating them. CDR3 length equals 13 residues. The CDR3 region is CASSPDKKETQYF. Here the CDR3 DNA reads TGTGCCAGCAGCCCAGATAAGAAAGAGACCCAGTACTTC.

V usage is TRBV28 and J usage is TRBJ1-1, with 7 positions matching TRBD1. Germline V gene data show CDR1 as MDHEN and CDR2 as SYDVKM. This CDR3 spans 15 amino acids. With V trimmed by 2 bases and J by 4 bases, 7 bases remained unmatched. The CDR3 nucleotides are TGTGCCAGCAGTTTAGGGAAGGGGGCGCGCACTGAAGCTTTCTTT. It codes for CASSLGKGARTEAFF.